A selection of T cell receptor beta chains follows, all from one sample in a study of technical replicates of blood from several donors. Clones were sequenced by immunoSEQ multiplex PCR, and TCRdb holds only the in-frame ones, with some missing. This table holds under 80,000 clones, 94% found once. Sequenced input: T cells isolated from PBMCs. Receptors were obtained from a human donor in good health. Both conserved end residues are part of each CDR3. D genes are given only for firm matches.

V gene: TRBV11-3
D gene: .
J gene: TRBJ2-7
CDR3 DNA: TGTGCCAGCAGCTTCAGTGGCTACGAGCAGTACTTC
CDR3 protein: CASSFSGYEQYF

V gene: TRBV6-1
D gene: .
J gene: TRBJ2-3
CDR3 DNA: TGTGCCAGCACTCTAGGCACAGATACGCAGTATTTT
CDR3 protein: CASTLGTDTQYF

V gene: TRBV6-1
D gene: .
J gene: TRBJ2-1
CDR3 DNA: TGTGCCAGCAGTGAAGTGTGGGGCCGGAGCTCCTACAATGAGCAGTTCTTC
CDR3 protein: CASSEVWGRSSYNEQFF

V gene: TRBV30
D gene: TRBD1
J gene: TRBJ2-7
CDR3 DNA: TGTGCCGGAACAGGGGCCTCCTACGAGCAGTACTTC
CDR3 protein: CAGTGASYEQYF

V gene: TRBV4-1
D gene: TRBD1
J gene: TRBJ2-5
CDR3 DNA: TGCGCCAGCAGCCAAGTAACAGGGGACAGAATGACTCAAGAGACCCAGTACTTC
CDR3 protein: CASSQVTGDRMTQETQYF

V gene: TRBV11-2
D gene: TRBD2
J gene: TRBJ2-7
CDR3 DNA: TGTGCCAGCAGCTTGAACTTAGCGGGGAGACCCTACGAGCAGTACTTC
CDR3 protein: CASSLNLAGRPYEQYF

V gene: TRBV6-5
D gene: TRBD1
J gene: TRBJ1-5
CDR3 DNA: TGTGCCAGCAGCCCCGGGACAGGGGGCCGGCAGCCCCAGCATTTT
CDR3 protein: CASSPGTGGRQPQHF

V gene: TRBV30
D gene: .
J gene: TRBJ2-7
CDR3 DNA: TGTGCCTGGAGTGTCCAGGGAACCTACGAGCAGTACTTC
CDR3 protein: CAWSVQGTYEQYF

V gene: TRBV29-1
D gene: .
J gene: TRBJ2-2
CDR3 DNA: TGCAGCGTTGGCGGCGGAGCAACCGGGGAGCTGTTTTTT
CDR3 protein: CSVGGGATGELFF

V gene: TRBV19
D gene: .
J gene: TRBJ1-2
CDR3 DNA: TGTGCCAGTAGTGAGGATGGTCCAAGGCGATATGGCTACACCTTC
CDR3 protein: CASSEDGPRRYGYTF

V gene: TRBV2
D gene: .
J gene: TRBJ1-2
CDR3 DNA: TGTGCCAGCAGGTCCCTAAGGGGTGGTTATGGCTACACCTTC
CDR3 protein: CASRSLRGGYGYTF

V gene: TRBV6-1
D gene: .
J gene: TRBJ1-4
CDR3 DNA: TGTGCCAGCATGGTCAGGAAGTGGCTGTTTTTT
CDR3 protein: CASMVRKWLFF

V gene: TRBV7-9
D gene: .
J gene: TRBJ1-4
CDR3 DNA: TGTGCCAGCAGCTTCAGGGCAACTAATGAAAAACTGTTTTTT
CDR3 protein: CASSFRATNEKLFF

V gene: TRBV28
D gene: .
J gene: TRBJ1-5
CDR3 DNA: TGTGCCAGCAGTTTCTTGTTGGCAGATAATCAGCCCCAGCATTTT
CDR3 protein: CASSFLLADNQPQHF

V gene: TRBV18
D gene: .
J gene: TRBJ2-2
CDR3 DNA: TGTGCCAGCTCACCACCCGGGAGTACACTCGTCGGGGAGCTGTTTTTT
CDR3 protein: CASSPPGSTLVGELFF

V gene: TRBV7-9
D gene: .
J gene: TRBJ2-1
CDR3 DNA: TGTGCCAGCAGCTTATTGGGGGGATCCTACAATGAGCAGTTCTTC
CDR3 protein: CASSLLGGSYNEQFF

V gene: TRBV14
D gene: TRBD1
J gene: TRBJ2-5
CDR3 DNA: TGTGCCAGCAGCCGCCCCGGGACAGCAGACCAAGAGACCCAGTACTTC
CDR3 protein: CASSRPGTADQETQYF

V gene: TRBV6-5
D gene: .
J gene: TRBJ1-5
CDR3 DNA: TGTGCCAGCAGACGCGACAGGAATCAGCCCCAGCATTTT
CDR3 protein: CASRRDRNQPQHF

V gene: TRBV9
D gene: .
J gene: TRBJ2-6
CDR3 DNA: TGTGCCAGCAGCTCCTACTCTGGGGCCAACGTCCTGACTTTC
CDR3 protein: CASSSYSGANVLTF

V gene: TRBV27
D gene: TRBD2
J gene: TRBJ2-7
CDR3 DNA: TGTGCCAGCAGCCGAGGACTAGCGGGGATGAGCTCCTACGAGCAGTACTTC
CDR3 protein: CASSRGLAGMSSYEQYF

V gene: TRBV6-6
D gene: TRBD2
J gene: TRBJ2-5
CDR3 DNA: TGTGCCAGCAGATCGGGGGGACTTCAAGAGACCCAGTACTTC
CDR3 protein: CASRSGGLQETQYF

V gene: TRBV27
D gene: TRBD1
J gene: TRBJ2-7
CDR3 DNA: TGTGCCAGCCAAAAGACAGGGCCCCAACGCTCCTACGAGCAGTACTTC
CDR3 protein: CASQKTGPQRSYEQYF

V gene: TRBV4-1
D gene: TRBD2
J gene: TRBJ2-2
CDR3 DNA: TGCGCCAGCAGCCCGGGACTAGCGGGAGCCAGAGGGACCGGGGAGCTGTTTTTT
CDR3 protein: CASSPGLAGARGTGELFF

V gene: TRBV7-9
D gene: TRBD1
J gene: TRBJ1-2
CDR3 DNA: TGTGCCAGCAGCCCCGACAGGGCACTATGGCCCTTCCCCTTC
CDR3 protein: CASSPDRALWPFPF

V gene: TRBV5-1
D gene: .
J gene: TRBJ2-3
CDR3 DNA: TGCGCCAGCAGCTTGGGTGGCCTGCACACAGATACGCAGTATTTT
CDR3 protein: CASSLGGLHTDTQYF

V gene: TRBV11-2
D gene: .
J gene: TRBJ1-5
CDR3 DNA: TGTGCCAGCAGCTTAGTAGGAGGCCTGGGCCCCCAGCATTTT
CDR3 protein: CASSLVGGLGPQHF

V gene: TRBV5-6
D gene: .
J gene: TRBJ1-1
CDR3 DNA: TGTGCCAGCAGCGAACAGGGTCAAAACACTGAAGCTTTCTTT
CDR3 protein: CASSEQGQNTEAFF

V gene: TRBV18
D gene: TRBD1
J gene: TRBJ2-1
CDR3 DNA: TGTGCCAGCTCACCACCGACAGGGGGGATTTACGATGAGCAGTTCTTC
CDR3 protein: CASSPPTGGIYDEQFF

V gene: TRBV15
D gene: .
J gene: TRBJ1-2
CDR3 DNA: TGTGCCACCAGCAGAAGAGTTATCACAGGGTTGAGGGACTATGGCTACACCTTC
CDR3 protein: CATSRRVITGLRDYGYTF